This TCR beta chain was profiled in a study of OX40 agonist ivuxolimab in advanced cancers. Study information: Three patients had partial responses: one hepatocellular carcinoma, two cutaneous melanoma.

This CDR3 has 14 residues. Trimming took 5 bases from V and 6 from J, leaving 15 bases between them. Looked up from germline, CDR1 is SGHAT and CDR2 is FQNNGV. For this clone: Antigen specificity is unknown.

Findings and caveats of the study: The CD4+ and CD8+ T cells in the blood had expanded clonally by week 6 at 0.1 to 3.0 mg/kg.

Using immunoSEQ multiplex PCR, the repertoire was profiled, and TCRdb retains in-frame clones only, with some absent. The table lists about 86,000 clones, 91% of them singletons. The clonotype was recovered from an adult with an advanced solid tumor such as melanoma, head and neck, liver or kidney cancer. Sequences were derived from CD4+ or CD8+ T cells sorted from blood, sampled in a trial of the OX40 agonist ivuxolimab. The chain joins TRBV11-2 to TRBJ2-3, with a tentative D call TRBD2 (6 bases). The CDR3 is CASSIQTSLDTQYF. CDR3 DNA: TGTGCCAGCAGCATTCAGACTAGTCTGGATACGCAGTATTTT. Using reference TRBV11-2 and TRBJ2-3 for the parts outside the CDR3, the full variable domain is EAGVAQSPRYKIIEKRQSVAFWCNPISGHATLYWYQQILGQGPKLLIQFQNNGVVDDSQLPKDRFSAERLKGVDSTLKIQPAKLEDSAVYLCASSIQTSLDTQYFGPGTRLTVL.